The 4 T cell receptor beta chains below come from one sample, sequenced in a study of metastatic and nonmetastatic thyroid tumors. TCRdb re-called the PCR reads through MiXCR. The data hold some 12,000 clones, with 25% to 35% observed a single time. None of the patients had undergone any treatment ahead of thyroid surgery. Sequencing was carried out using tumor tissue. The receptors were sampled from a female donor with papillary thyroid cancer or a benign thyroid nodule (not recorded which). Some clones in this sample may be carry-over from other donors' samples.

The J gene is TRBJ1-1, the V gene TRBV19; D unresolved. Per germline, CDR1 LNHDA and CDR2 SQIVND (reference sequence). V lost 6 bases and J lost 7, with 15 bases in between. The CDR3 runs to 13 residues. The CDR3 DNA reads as TGTGCCAGTAGCATCGGGGTCCTCCGTGAAGCTTTCTTT. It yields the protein CASSIGVLREAFF.

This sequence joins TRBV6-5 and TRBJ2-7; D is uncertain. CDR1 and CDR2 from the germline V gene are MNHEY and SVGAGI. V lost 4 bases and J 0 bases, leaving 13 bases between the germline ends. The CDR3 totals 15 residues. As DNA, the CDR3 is TGTGCCAGCAGTTCTCCCACTCTCAGCTCCTACGAGCAGTACTTC. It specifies CASSSPTLSSYEQYF.

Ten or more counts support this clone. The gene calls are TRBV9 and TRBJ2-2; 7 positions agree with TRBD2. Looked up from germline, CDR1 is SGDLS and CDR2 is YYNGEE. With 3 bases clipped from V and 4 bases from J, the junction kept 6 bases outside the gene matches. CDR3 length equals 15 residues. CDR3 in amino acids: CASSDSGKSTGELFF. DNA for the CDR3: TGTGCCAGCAGCGACAGCGGGAAGAGCACCGGGGAGCTGTTTTTT.

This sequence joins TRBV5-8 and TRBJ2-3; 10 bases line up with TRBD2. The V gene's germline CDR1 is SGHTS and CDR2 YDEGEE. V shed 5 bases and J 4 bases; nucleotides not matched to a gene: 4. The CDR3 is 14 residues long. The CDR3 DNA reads TGTGCCAGCAGGGTAGGACTAGCGGCAGATACGCAGTATTTT. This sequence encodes CASRVGLAADTQYF.